This entry lists 25 T cell receptor beta chains sequenced from one sample in a study of PD-1 blockade in mismatch repair-deficient tumors. Generated by immunoSEQ multiplex PCR, the TCRdb table keeps only in-frame clones and is missing some. This table has more than 85,000 clones, 70% to 85% appearing once. Sequenced here: peripheral blood, sampled 35 to 37 weeks after starting pembrolizumab. Receptors originate from an adult with mismatch repair-deficient cancer.

By share, this clone counts as medium-sized. The rearrangement links TRBV4-3 to TRBJ2-1; 11 bases line up with TRBD2. The CDR3 extends over 16 amino acids. The ends lost 4 bases at V and 5 bases at J; junction bases unmatched: 7. Germline CDR1 and CDR2: LGHNA and YSLEER. The CDR3 coding sequence is TGCGCCAGCAGCCGAGTAGCGGGAGGGGCAAACAATGAGCAGTTCTTC. Translated: CASSRVAGGANNEQFF.

This chain joins TRBV4-1 and TRBJ1-5, with a tentative D call TRBD1 (6 bases). The V end lost 4 bases, the J end lost 1 base, and 17 bases lay between the germline ends. The germline CDR1 and CDR2 sequences are MGHRA and YSYEKL. The CDR3 is 17 residues long. CDR3 sequence reads: CASSPYAGGESNQPQHF. The DNA for the CDR3 is TGCGCCAGCAGCCCGTATGCGGGGGGCGAAAGCAATCAGCCCCAGCATTTT.

The rearrangement uses TRBV11-2 and TRBJ2-1; 9 nucleotides match TRBD2. The CDR3 runs to 15 residues. Losses at the gene ends were 1 base for V and 3 bases for J; bases not matched to a gene: 1. Germline CDR1 is SGHAT and CDR2 is FQNNGV. The CDR3 bases are TGTGCCAGCAGCTTAGGGACTAGCGACTACAATGAGCAGTTCTTC. Translating gives CASSLGTSDYNEQFF. Looking up the rest from reference TRBV11-2 and TRBJ2-1 gives the full variable domain: EAGVAQSPRYKIIEKRQSVAFWCNPISGHATLYWYQQILGQGPKLLIQFQNNGVVDDSQLPKDRFSAERLKGVDSTLKIQPAKLEDSAVYLCASSLGTSDYNEQFFGPGTRLTVL.

The V and J genes are TRBV6-6 and TRBJ2-1; the D gene is possibly TRBD1 (6 bases). V lost 1 base to trimming and J lost 1 base, with 11 bases between them. Germline CDR1 and CDR2: MNHNY and SVGAGI (reference sequence). This CDR3 is built from 16 residues. The DNA of the CDR3 is TGTGCCAGCAGTTACTTACAGGGCTTTTCCTACAATGAGCAGTTCTTC. Translating gives CASSYLQGFSYNEQFF.

This clone was seen once. The chain combines TRBV14 with TRBJ1-2; no clear D. This CDR3 region has 15 residues. V lost 1 base and J lost 1, with 10 bases in between. Germline CDR1 and CDR2: SGHDN and FVKESK. CDR3 sequence (DNA): TGTGCCAGCAGCCAAGCTCGGGAATTTAACTATGGCTACACCTTC. Translated, it gives CASSQAREFNYGYTF.

The V gene is TRBV6-6, the J gene TRBJ2-5; D is possibly TRBD1 (6 bases). This CDR3 spans 14 amino acids. V lost 2 bases and J 5 bases, leaving 12 bases between the germline ends. Germline V gene data show CDR1 as MNHNY and CDR2 as SVGAGI (reference sequence). The CDR3 protein is CASSYPGVEETQYF. The CDR3 bases are TGTGCCAGCAGTTACCCAGGGGTGGAGGAGACCCAGTACTTC.

The table lists this clone with a few counts. This chain uses TRBV4-2 with TRBJ2-7; 7 positions agree with TRBD1. CDR1 and CDR2 from the germline V gene are LGHNA and YNFKEQ. The CDR3 runs to 14 residues. Trimming at V came to 1 base and at J to 5 bases, leaving 5 bases not matched to a gene. The CDR3 DNA reads as TGTGCCAGCAGCCAAGTCGGGGACAGAGACGAGCAGTACTTC. Amino acids: CASSQVGDRDEQYF.

The rearrangement links TRBV29-1 to TRBJ1-3, with D possibly matching TRBD1 (6 bases). This CDR3 has 15 amino acids. V lost 5 bases and J lost 0, with 14 bases in between. Germline loops: CDR1 SQVTM, CDR2 ANQGSEA. The CDR3 loop reads CSVRPGQSSGNTIYF. DNA for the CDR3: TGCAGCGTTCGGCCGGGACAAAGCTCTGGAAACACCATATATTTT.

J is TRBJ1-5 and V is TRBV27, with D hard to call. The CDR3 runs 15 residues. Germline V gene sequence: CDR1 MNHEY, CDR2 SMNVEV (reference sequence). V was trimmed by 6 bases and J by 1 base, leaving 13 bases between them. CDR3 sequence: CASRPREVSNQPQHF. The CDR3 coding sequence is TGTGCCAGCAGACCAAGGGAAGTGAGCAATCAGCCCCAGCATTTT.

Concerning this clone: At one boundary the junction diverges from the germline segment, which might be a read error. The same CDR3 is also encoded by other DNA sequences in this sample. This sequence joins TRBV5-1 and TRBJ2-3, with 8 bases lining up with TRBD1. The CDR3 has 14 residues. CDR1 SGHRS and CDR2 YFSETQ come from the germline V gene. CDR3 amino acids: CASSLTGVGDTQYF. The DNA of the CDR3 is TGTGCCAGCAGCTTGACAGGGGTTGGAGATACGCAGTATTTT. The entire variable domain, with the rest obtained from reference TRBV5-1 and TRBJ2-3, is as follows: KAGVTQTPRYLIKTRGQQVTLSCSPISGHRSVSWYQQTPGQGLQFLFEYFSETQRNKGNFPGRFSGRQFSNSRSEMNVSTLELGDSALYLCASSLTGVGDTQYFGPGTRLTVL.

The chain couples TRBV9 to TRBJ2-1, with a possible D match to TRBD2 (6 bases). CDR3 length equals 16 residues. V was clipped by 0 bases and J by 5 bases, with 15 bases between them. Germline-derived CDR1 and CDR2 are SGDLS and YYNGEE. In DNA form, the CDR3 reads TGTGCCAGCAGCGTAGTTTGGAGGCGGGATAACAATGAGCAGTTCTTC. Its protein is CASSVVWRRDNNEQFF.

The V call is TRBV5-4, the J call TRBJ1-3, with D hard to call. This CDR3 has 16 amino acids. CDR1 SGHNT and CDR2 YYREEE come from the germline V gene (reference sequence). Trimming left V 2 bases short and J 2 bases short, with 14 bases between. Here the CDR3 reads CASSFRLGGAGNTIYF. CDR3 DNA: TGTGCCAGCAGCTTTCGCCTAGGTGGGGCTGGAAACACCATATATTTT.

V usage is TRBV25-1 and J usage is TRBJ2-3, with 8 bases that match TRBD1. CDR3 length equals 17 residues. J gave up 0 bases and V 4 bases, and 9 bases lay outside the gene matches. CDR1 is MGHDK and CDR2 is SYGVNS in the germline V gene. This CDR3 is CASSAPRTGPSTDTQYF. The CDR3, as DNA: TGTGCCAGCAGTGCACCCCGGACAGGGCCTAGCACAGATACGCAGTATTTT. Full variable domain (rest looked up from reference TRBV25-1 and TRBJ2-3): EADIYQTPRYLVIGTGKKITLECSQTMGHDKMYWYQQDPGMELHLIHYSYGVNSTEKGDLSSESTVSRIRTEHFPLTLESARPSHTSQYLCASSAPRTGPSTDTQYFGPGTRLTVL.

The V call is TRBV19, the J call TRBJ2-4, with a weak D call TRBD1 (5 bases). The CDR3 sequence is 16 residues long. CDR1 and CDR2 (germline): LNHDA, SQIVND (reference sequence). V lost 4 bases, J lost 0 bases, and 13 bases lay in between. In DNA, the CDR3 is TGTGCCAGTAGTAAGGTGACAGCCCTAGCCAAAAACATTCAGTACTTC. The encoded protein is CASSKVTALAKNIQYF.

This chain uses TRBV27 with TRBJ2-5; D is perhaps TRBD1 (6 bases). The V and J ends lost 3 bases and 1 base respectively, with 9 bases between them. The CDR3 consists of 14 residues. Germline V CDR1 and CDR2: MNHEY, SMNVEV (reference sequence). The CDR3, as DNA: TGTGCCAGCAGTTTCTACAGGGCCCAAGAGACCCAGTACTTC. Translation gives CASSFYRAQETQYF.

The rearrangement uses TRBV5-4 and TRBJ1-1, with D tentatively TRBD1 (5 bases). Germline V gene lookup returns CDR1 SGHNT and CDR2 YYREEE (reference sequence). CDR3 size: 16 residues. V was trimmed by 0 bases and J by 1 base, leaving 13 bases between them. The CDR3 sequence: CASSLGGLAGNTEAFF. As DNA, the CDR3 is TGTGCCAGCAGCTTGGGGGGGTTGGCGGGGAACACTGAAGCTTTCTTT.

This clone turned up a few times. The chain joins TRBV18 to TRBJ1-2; D ambiguous. This CDR3 has 13 residues. From germline, CDR1 is KGHSH and CDR2 LQKENI. The V end was cut by 0 bases, the J end by 8 bases, with 10 bases between. The CDR3, as DNA: TGTGCCAGCTCACCACCTCTGGGTCGGGGCTACACCTTC. It specifies CASSPPLGRGYTF.

The CDR3 sequence is CASSRLNNEKLFF. CDR3 DNA: TGTGCCAGCAGTCGATTGAATAATGAAAAACTGTTTTTT. This chain connects TRBV27 to TRBJ1-4; D not certain. Germline V lookup: CDR1 MNHEY, CDR2 SMNVEV (reference sequence). The CDR3 length is 13 residues. V was pared by 5 bases and J by 4 bases, with 8 bases between.

This clone was seen a single time. This chain links TRBV5-1 with TRBJ2-7; 9 bases are a match to TRBD1. The CDR3 consists of 14 residues. The germline CDR1 and CDR2 sequences are SGHRS and YFSETQ. The V segment lost 5 bases and the J segment 3 bases; nucleotides outside the gene matches: 6. The CDR3 DNA reads TGCGCCAGCAGTACCGGGACAGGGCTCTACGAGCAGTACTTC. It translates to CASSTGTGLYEQYF. Filled out from reference TRBV5-1 and TRBJ2-7, the complete variable domain reads KAGVTQTPRYLIKTRGQQVTLSCSPISGHRSVSWYQQTPGQGLQFLFEYFSETQRNKGNFPGRFSGRQFSNSRSEMNVSTLELGDSALYLCASSTGTGLYEQYFGPGTRLTVT.

The V and J genes are TRBV5-1 and TRBJ2-7; a possible D gene is TRBD2 (5 bases). CDR3 size: 14 residues. The V end lost 2 bases, the J end lost 2 bases, and 11 bases lay between the germline ends. Germline CDR1 reads SGHRS; CDR2 reads YFSETQ. The CDR3 sequence is CASSFSWETYEQYF. CDR3 bases: TGCGCCAGCAGCTTTTCTTGGGAGACCTACGAGCAGTACTTC.

The CDR3 sequence is CASSLSEGVYEQYF. As DNA, the CDR3 is TGTGCCAGCAGCTTATCGGAGGGAGTCTACGAGCAGTACTTC. This chain joins TRBV7-8 and TRBJ2-7, with D possibly TRBD2 on 6 matching bases. CDR1 and CDR2 (germline): SGHVS, FQNEAQ. V was clipped by 2 bases and J by 3 bases, with 11 bases between them. The length of the CDR3 is 14 residues.

This chain connects TRBV2 to TRBJ1-3, with 11 bases matching TRBD1. V trimming: 6 bases; J trimming: 3 bases; junction bases outside the gene matches: 4. CDR1 SNHLY and CDR2 FYNNEI come from the germline V gene. The CDR3 has 15 amino acids. CDR3 sequence (DNA): TGTGCCAGCAGGGAGGACAGGGGGCTTGGAAACACCATATATTTT. It translates to CASREDRGLGNTIYF.

The chain carries TRBV19 and TRBJ1-5; D is uncertain. The germline V and J ends were trimmed by 3 bases and 3 bases, with 9 bases remaining between them. Germline V CDR1 and CDR2: LNHDA, SQIVND (reference sequence). This CDR3 spans 14 amino acids. The CDR3 DNA reads as TGTGCCAGTAGTATGATCGGACCCAATCAGCCCCAGCATTTT. Translating it yields CASSMIGPNQPQHF.

The gene calls are TRBV5-4 and TRBJ1-4, with D possibly matching TRBD1 (5 bases). There are 13 residues in the CDR3. CDR1 SGHNT and CDR2 YYREEE come from the germline V gene (reference sequence). V was shortened by 7 bases and J by 5 bases, with 12 bases between the two germline ends. The DNA for the CDR3 is TGTGCCAGCGCCGAAGCAGGGAATGAAAAACTGTTTTTT. Its protein is CASAEAGNEKLFF.

This clone was found a few times. J is TRBJ1-5 and V is TRBV21-1; TRBD1 is taken as the D call from the table, unchecked against the DNA. TRBV21-1 is flagged as a pseudogene. The CDR3 consists of 15 residues. Written as DNA, the CDR3 is TGTGCCACCCACAGGGACCGGCAGTGCAATCAGCCCCAGCATTTT. It specifies CATHRDRQCNQPQHF.